Ten or more counts support the clone carrying this T cell receptor (beta chain). The sample belongs to a study of spatial heterogeneity in lung cancer. Across the whole study: As counted in raw reads, each unique TCR and UMI combination appeared more than ten times on average.

Regarding time point: sample taken at primary tumor resection. The CDR3 has 17 amino acids. From germline, CDR1 is SGHTA and CDR2 FQGNSA. The ends lost 5 bases at V and 0 bases at J; junction bases unmatched: 7. TCR cDNA molecules each had a unique molecular identifier. TCRdb itself ran the 5' RACE reads through MiXCR, one entry per CDR3 protein. The repertoire has 9,500 to 14,000 distinct CDR3 sequences, approximately 3.7% of them found once; the top ten carry less than 65%. The genes are TRBV7-2 and TRBJ2-1; 10 bases match TRBD2. Sequencing used PBMCs, obtained at surgery. This receptor was taken from a female donor with early-stage non-small cell lung cancer. The CDR3 DNA is TGTGCCAGCAGCCCATCTAGCGGGGGCCCCTCCTACAATGAGCAGTTCTTC. This encodes CASSPSSGGPSYNEQFF.